The rows below give T cell receptor beta chains drawn from one sample of a study of blood T cell repertoires in COVID-19. The protocol was immunoSEQ multiplex PCR, while the TCRdb copy is restricted to in-frame clones and leaves out a portion. Of tens of thousands of clones listed, roughly 80% are singletons. Material: peripheral blood. Receptors were obtained from a woman aged 55-75 years with acute or convalescent COVID-19. The CDR3 runs from the conserved cysteine through the conserved F or W. A D gene is named only where the DNA matches it firmly. Only part of the rows carry a size: once, few, many, or a class if the clone is expanded.

v_call	clone_size	d_call	j_call	cdr3_nt	cdr3_aa
TRBV25-1	once	.	TRBJ2-7	TGTGCCAGCAGTGAACAGGGTATGGACGAGCAGTACTTC	CASSEQGMDEQYF
TRBV24-1	.	.	TRBJ1-5	TGTGCCACCAGTGATTCACGACGTTCAGGGGTGCAGCCCCAGCATTTT	CATSDSRRSGVQPQHF
TRBV5-5	.	.	TRBJ1-4	TGTGCCTCGGGTGTTAATGAAAAACTGTTTTTT	CASGVNEKLFF
TRBV7-8	.	TRBD1	TRBJ1-1	TGTGCCAGCAGCTACTATCAGGGGGCCTTAGGTGAAGCTTTCTTT	CASSYYQGALGEAFF
TRBV4-1	.	TRBD1	TRBJ1-2	TGCGCCAGCAGCCTCCGAGACAGGGGGTTCAGTCTAGACTATGGCTACACCTTC	CASSLRDRGFSLDYGYTF
TRBV6-1	.	.	TRBJ1-2	TGTGCCAGCAGTGAGCAGGGATCGGGTGGCTACACCTTC	CASSEQGSGGYTF
TRBV14	.	TRBD2	TRBJ2-1	TGTGCCAGCAGCCGAGGGACTAGCGGGGATCGCTCCTACAATGAGCAGTTCTTC	CASSRGTSGDRSYNEQFF
TRBV29-1	.	.	TRBJ1-2	TGCAGCGTTGACGGGGGAGGGGTAGTGAGTTCTGGCTACACCTTC	CSVDGGGVVSSGYTF
TRBV28	.	TRBD1	TRBJ2-7	TGTGCCAGCAGTTCCCCACCGGGACAGGGCCCCTACGAGCAGTACTTC	CASSSPPGQGPYEQYF
TRBV5-1	.	.	TRBJ1-1	TGCGCCAGCAGCTTGGCCAAGCCGGGAGATGAAGCTTTCTTT	CASSLAKPGDEAFF
TRBV13	.	.	TRBJ2-4	TGTGCCAGCAGCTTAACTGTCCTAGCCGGCCCTTCCAAAAACATTCAGTACTTC	CASSLTVLAGPSKNIQYF
TRBV7-9	few	TRBD1	TRBJ2-6	TGTGCCAGCAGCCAACAGGGGACTGGGGCCAACGTCCTGACTTTC	CASSQQGTGANVLTF
TRBV20-1	.	.	TRBJ1-1	TGCAGGGGGCTGAGGAACACTGAAGCTTTCTTT	CRGLRNTEAFF
TRBV12-3/TRBV12-4	.	.	TRBJ1-1	TGTGCCAGCAGTTTAAGAGGCCCAGCTTTCTTT	CASSLRGPAFF
TRBV5-1	once	.	TRBJ2-3	TGCGCCAGCAGCTTGGCCTCAGATACGCAGTATTTT	CASSLASDTQYF
TRBV6-5	.	.	TRBJ2-2	TGTGCCACCGGATTAAGCGCGAACACCGGGGAGCTGTTTTTT	CATGLSANTGELFF
TRBV19	.	.	TRBJ1-4	TGTGCCAGCAGTACCGGAGGGTCTAATGAAAAACTGTTTTTT	CASSTGGSNEKLFF
TRBV5-4	.	.	TRBJ1-1	TGTGCCAGCAGCTTGTCGGGGAGTCAAGCTTTCTTT	CASSLSGSQAFF
TRBV7-8	.	TRBD1	TRBJ2-7	TGTGCCAGCAGCTCCGGGACAGGGGCATCCGAGCAGTACTTC	CASSSGTGASEQYF
TRBV30	.	.	TRBJ2-2	TGTGCCTGGAGTGTACAGAGAGCCGGGGAGCTGTTTTTT	CAWSVQRAGELFF
TRBV5-8	.	.	TRBJ2-5	TGTGCCAGCAGTAGAGCGGAGACCCAGTACTTC	CASSRAETQYF
TRBV9	.	TRBD2	TRBJ2-3	TGTGCCAGCAGCGTAGATGGCGTGACTAGCGGGAACCGGTATTTT	CASSVDGVTSGNRYF
TRBV5-6	.	.	TRBJ1-2	TGTGCCAGCAGCTCACCAGGGACAAACCATGGCTACACCTTC	CASSSPGTNHGYTF
TRBV3-1/TRBV3-2	.	TRBD2	TRBJ2-3	TGTGCCAGCAGCCGTACAAGCGGGAGTGGCACAGATACGCAGTATTTT	CASSRTSGSGTDTQYF
TRBV5-4	.	.	TRBJ2-7	TGTGCCAGCAGCCTTCCCTCCTACGAGCAGTACTTC	CASSLPSYEQYF
TRBV19	few	TRBD1	TRBJ2-2	TGTGCCAGTAGTATGAGAAGCTCAGGGGGCACCGGGGAGCTGTTTTTT	CASSMRSSGGTGELFF
TRBV20-1	.	.	TRBJ2-1	TGCAGTGCTCTAAGCAATGAGCAGTTCTTC	CSALSNEQFF
TRBV19	.	.	TRBJ1-5	TGTGCCAGTAGTATTCGGGGGGGTGATCAGCCCCAGCATTTT	CASSIRGGDQPQHF
TRBV2	.	.	TRBJ2-1	TGTGCCAGCAGTGATAGTCTAATCAATGAGCAGTTCTTC	CASSDSLINEQFF
TRBV15	.	.	TRBJ2-5	TGTGCCACCAGCGGACGAGGGGGGGGAGAGACCCAGTACTTC	CATSGRGGGETQYF
TRBV7-7	.	TRBD2	TRBJ2-1	TGTGCTAGCAGCTCGATAGCGGGGGCCCCCTACAATGAGCAGTTCTTC	CASSSIAGAPYNEQFF
TRBV7-2	.	.	TRBJ2-2	TGTGCCAGCAGCTTCGACAGTATCACCGGGGAGCTGTTTTTT	CASSFDSITGELFF
TRBV3-1/TRBV3-2	.	.	TRBJ2-1	TGTGCCAGCAGCCGAGGGCCGTACAATGAGCAGTTCTTC	CASSRGPYNEQFF
TRBV12-3/TRBV12-4	.	.	TRBJ2-7	TGTGCCAGCAGTTTCGTGAAGAGCTACGGGCAGTACTTC	CASSFVKSYGQYF
TRBV19	.	.	TRBJ2-2	TGTGCCAGTAGCCCATTCGACAGGAACACCGGGGAGCTGTTTTTT	CASSPFDRNTGELFF
TRBV27	.	.	TRBJ2-1	TGTGCCAGCAGTCCTAACCGGGACAACTACAATGAGCAGTTCTTC	CASSPNRDNYNEQFF
TRBV29-1	.	TRBD2	TRBJ2-3	TGCAGCGTTGGTAGCGGGATAAAAGATACGCAGTATTTT	CSVGSGIKDTQYF